The subject of this entry is one TCR beta chain. Produced via immunoSEQ multiplex PCR; TCRdb's table is partial and in-frame only. Among some 80,000 clones listed, more than 80% were seen once. The entry originates in a study of technical replicates of blood from several donors. Germline CDR1 reads SGHVS; CDR2 reads FNYEAQ. The CDR3 is 16 amino acids. V was trimmed by 2 bases and J by 1 base, leaving 11 bases between them. The sequenced sample consisted of T cells isolated from PBMCs. The rearrangement uses TRBV7-6 and TRBJ2-2; no reliable D call. This receptor was obtained from a human donor in good health. The CDR3 loop reads CASSLLYRENTGELFF. As DNA, the CDR3 is TGTGCCAGCAGCTTACTTTACCGAGAGAACACCGGGGAGCTGTTTTTT.